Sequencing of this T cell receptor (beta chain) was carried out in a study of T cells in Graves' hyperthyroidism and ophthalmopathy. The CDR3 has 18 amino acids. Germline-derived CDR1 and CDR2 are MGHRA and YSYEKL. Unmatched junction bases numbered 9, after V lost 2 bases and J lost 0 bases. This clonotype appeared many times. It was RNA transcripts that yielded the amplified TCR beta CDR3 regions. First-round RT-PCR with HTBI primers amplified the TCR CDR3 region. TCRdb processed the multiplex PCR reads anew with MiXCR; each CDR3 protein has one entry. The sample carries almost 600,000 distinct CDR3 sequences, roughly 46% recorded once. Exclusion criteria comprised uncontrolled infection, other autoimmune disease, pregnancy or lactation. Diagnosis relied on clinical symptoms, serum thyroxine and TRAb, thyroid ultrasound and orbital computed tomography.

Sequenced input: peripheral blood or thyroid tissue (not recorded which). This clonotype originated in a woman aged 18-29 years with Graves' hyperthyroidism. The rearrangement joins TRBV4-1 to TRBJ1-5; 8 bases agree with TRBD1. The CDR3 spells CASSQTDRGAYSNQPQHF. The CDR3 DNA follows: TGCGCCAGCAGCCAAACAGACAGGGGAGCGTATAGCAATCAGCCCCAGCATTTT.